The clone carrying this TCR beta chain occurred many times. These data are taken from a study of neurological immune-mediated disorders. There are 14 residues in the CDR3. CDR1 is LNHNV and CDR2 is YYDKDF in the germline V gene (reference sequence). Trimming removed 0 bases at V and 8 bases at J, with 13 bases between. Documented time point: longitudinal time-point 3. TCRdb re-derived calls from the 5' RACE reads in MiXCR, one entry per CDR3 protein. The sample includes around 49,000 distinct CDR3 sequences, roughly 12% of them seen just once. The chain employs TRBV15 and TRBJ1-1, with D unresolved. The source material was PBMCs. The receptor's source is a male donor with HTLV-1-associated myelopathy (HAM/TSP). This chain's CDR3 is CATSRDTLQREAFF. CDR3 nucleotides: TGTGCCACCAGCAGAGATACCCTGCAGAGAGAAGCTTTCTTT. Supplemented by reference TRBV15 and TRBJ1-1, the full variable domain reads DAMVIQNPRYQVTQFGKPVTLSCSQTLNHNVMYWYQQKSSQAPKLLFHYYDKDFNNEADTPDNFQSRRPNTSFCFLDIRSPGLGDTAMYLCATSRDTLQREAFFGQGTRLTVV.